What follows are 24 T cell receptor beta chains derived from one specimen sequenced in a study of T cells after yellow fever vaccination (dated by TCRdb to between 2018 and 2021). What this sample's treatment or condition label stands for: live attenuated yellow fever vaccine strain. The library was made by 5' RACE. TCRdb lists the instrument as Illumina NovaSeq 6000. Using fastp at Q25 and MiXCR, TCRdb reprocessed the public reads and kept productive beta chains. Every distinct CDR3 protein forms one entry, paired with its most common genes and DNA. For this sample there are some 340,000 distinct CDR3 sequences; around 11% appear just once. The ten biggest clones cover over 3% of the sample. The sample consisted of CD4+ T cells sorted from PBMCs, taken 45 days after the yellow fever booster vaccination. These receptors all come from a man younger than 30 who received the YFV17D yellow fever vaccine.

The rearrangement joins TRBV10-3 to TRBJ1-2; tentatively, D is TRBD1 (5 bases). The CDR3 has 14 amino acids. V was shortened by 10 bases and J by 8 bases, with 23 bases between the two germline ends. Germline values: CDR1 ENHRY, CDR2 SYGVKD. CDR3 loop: CATGEGIRIVGYTF. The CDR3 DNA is TGTGCCACTGGCGAGGGGATAAGGATCGTAGGCTACACCTTC.

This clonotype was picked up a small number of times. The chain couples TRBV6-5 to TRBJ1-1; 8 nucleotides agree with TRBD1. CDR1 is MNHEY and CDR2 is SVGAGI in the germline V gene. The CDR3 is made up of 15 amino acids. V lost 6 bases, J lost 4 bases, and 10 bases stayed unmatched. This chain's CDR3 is CASSTQGAVSTEAFF. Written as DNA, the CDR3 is TGTGCCAGCAGCACCCAGGGGGCCGTAAGCACTGAAGCTTTCTTT.

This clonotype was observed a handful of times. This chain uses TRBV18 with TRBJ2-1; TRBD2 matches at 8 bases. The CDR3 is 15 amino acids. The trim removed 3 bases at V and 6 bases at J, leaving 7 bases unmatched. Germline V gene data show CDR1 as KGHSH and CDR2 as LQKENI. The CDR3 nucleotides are TGTGCCAGCTCACCCCGGGGGGGGCCGGGCAATGAGCAGTTCTTC. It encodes CASSPRGGPGNEQFF.

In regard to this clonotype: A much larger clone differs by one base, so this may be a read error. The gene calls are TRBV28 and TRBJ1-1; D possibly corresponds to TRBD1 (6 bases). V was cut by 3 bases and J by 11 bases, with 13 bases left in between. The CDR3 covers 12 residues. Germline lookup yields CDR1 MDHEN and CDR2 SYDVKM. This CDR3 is CASSFQGLTAFF. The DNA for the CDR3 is TGTGCCAGCAGTTTCCAGGGGCTGACGGCTTTCTTT. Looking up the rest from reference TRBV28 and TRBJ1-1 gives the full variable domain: DVKVTQSSRYLVKRTGEKVFLECVQDMDHENMFWYRQDPGLGLRLIYFSYDVKMKEKGDIPEGYSVSREKKERFSLILESASTNQTSMYLCASSFQGLTAFFGQGTRLTVV.

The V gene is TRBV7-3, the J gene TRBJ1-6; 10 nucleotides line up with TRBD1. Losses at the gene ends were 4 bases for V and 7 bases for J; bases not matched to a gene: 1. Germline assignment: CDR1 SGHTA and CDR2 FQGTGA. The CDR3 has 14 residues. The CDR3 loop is CASSWDRGNSPLHF. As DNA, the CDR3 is TGTGCCAGCAGCTGGGACAGGGGAAATTCACCCCTCCACTTT.

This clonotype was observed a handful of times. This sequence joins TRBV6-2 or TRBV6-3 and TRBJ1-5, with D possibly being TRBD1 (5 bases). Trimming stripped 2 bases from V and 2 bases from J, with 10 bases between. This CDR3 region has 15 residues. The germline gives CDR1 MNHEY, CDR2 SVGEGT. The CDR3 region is CASSYRGAGNQPQHF. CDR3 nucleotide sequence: TGTGCCAGCAGTTACAGAGGGGCCGGCAATCAGCCCCAGCATTTT.

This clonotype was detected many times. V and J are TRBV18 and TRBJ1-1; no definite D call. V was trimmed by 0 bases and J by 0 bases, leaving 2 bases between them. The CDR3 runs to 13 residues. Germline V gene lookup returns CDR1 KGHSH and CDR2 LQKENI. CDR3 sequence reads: CASSPPMNTEAFF. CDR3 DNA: TGTGCCAGCTCACCACCTATGAACACTGAAGCTTTCTTT.

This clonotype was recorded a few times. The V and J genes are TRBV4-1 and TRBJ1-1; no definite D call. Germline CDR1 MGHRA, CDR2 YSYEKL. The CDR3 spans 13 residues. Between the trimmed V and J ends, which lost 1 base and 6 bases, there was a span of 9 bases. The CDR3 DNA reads TGCGCCAGCAGCCAAGGGGTGTGGGCTGAAGCTTTCTTT. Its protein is CASSQGVWAEAFF.

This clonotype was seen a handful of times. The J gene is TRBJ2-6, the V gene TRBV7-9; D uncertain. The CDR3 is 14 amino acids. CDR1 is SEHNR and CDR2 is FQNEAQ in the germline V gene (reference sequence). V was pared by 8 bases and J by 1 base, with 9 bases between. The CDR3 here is CASGSGSGANVLTF. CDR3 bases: TGTGCCAGCGGCTCGGGTTCTGGGGCCAACGTCCTGACTTTC.

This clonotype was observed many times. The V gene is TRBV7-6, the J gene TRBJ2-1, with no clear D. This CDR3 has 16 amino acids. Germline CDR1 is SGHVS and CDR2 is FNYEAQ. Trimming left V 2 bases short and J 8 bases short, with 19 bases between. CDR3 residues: CASSLLPSSVPHEQFF. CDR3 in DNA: TGTGCCAGCAGCTTACTCCCCTCGTCGGTCCCCCATGAGCAGTTCTTC.

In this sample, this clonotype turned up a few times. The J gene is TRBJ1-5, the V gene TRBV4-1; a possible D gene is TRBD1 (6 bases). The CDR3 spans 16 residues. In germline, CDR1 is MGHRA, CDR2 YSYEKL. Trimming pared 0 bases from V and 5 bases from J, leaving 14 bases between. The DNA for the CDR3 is TGCGCCAGCAGCCAAGAAAACAGGGCAATGGATCAGCCCCAGCATTTT. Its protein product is CASSQENRAMDQPQHF.

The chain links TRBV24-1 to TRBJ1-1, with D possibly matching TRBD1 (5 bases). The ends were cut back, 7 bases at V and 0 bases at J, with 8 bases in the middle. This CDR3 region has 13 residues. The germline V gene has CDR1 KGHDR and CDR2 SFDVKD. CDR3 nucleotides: TGTGCCACCAGGGGACGGTTGAACACTGAAGCTTTCTTT. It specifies CATRGRLNTEAFF.

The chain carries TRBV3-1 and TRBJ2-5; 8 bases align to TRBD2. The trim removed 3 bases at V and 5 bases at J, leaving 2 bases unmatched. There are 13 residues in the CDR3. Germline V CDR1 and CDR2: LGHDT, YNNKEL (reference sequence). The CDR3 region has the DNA TGTGCCAGCAGCCAGCTAGCGGGTGAGACCCAGTACTTC. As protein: CASSQLAGETQYF.

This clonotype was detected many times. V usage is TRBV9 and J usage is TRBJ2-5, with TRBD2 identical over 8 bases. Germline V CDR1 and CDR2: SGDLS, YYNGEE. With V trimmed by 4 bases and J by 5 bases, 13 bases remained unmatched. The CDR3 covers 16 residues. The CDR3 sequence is CASSISGSPSGETQYF. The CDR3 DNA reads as TGTGCCAGCAGCATCAGCGGTTCGCCTAGCGGGGAGACCCAGTACTTC. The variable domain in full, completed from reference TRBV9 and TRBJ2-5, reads DSGVTQTPKHLITATGQRVTLRCSPRSGDLSVYWYQQSLDQGLQFLIQYYNGEERAKGNILERFSAQQFPDLHSELNLSSLELGDSALYFCASSISGSPSGETQYFGPGTRLLVL.

The CDR3 spells CASSLASRDPGELFF. Written as DNA, the CDR3 is TGCGCCAGCAGCTTGGCCTCAAGGGACCCCGGGGAGCTGTTTTTT. The chain joins TRBV5-1 to TRBJ2-2; D possibly matches TRBD1 or TRBD2 (5 bases each). Germline CDR1 reads SGHRS; CDR2 reads YFSETQ. Between the trimmed V and J ends, which lost 0 bases and 6 bases, there was a span of 12 bases. This CDR3 has 15 amino acids.

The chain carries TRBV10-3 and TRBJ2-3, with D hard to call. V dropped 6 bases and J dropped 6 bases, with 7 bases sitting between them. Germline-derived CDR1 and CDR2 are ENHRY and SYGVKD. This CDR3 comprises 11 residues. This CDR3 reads CAISTTDTQYF. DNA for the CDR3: TGTGCCATCAGCACCACGGATACGCAGTATTTT.

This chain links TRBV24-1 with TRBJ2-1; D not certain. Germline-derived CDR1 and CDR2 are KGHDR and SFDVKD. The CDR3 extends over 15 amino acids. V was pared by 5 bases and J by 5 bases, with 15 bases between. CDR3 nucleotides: TGTGCCACCAGTGCCGGCCAGCTTGGCCACAATGAGCAGTTCTTC. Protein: CATSAGQLGHNEQFF.

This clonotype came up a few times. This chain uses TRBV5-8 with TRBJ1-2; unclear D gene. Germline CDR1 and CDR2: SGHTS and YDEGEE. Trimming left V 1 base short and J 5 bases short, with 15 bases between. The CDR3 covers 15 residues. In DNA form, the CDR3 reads TGTGCCAGCAGCTTGTACGCAGGATCAGAGTATGGCTACACCTTC. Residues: CASSLYAGSEYGYTF.

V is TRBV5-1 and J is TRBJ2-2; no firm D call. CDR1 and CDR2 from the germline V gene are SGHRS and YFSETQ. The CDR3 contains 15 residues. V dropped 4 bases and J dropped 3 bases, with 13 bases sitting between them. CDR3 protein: CASSPRSSDTGELFF. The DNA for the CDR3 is TGCGCCAGCAGCCCCCGCTCGTCAGACACCGGGGAGCTGTTTTTT.

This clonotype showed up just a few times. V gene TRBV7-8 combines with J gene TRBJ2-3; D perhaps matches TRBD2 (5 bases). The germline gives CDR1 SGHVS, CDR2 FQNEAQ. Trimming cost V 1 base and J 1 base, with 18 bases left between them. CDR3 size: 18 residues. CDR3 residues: CASSLEAPSAGGTDTQYF. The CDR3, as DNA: TGTGCCAGCAGCTTAGAGGCGCCTTCCGCCGGGGGCACAGATACGCAGTATTTT.

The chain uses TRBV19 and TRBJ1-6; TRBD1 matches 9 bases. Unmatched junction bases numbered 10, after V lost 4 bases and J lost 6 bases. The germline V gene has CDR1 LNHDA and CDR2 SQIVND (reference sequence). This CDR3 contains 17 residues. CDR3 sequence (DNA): TGTGCCAGTAGTACCTCACAGGGGGCGGCGTCTAATTCACCCCTCCACTTT. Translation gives CASSTSQGAASNSPLHF.

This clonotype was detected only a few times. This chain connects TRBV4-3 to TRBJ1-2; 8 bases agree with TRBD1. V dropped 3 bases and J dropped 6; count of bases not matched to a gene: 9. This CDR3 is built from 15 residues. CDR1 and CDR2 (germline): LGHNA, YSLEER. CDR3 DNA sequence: TGCGCCAGCAGCCAGCGGACAGGGATCGATGATGGCTACACCTTC. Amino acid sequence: CASSQRTGIDDGYTF.

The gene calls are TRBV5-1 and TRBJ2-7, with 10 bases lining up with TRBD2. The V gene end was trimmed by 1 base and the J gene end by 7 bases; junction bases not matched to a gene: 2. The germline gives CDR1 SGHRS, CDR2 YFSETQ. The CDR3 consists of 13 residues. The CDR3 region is CASSLSLAGEQYF. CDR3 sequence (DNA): TGCGCCAGCAGCTTGTCACTAGCGGGGGAGCAGTACTTC.

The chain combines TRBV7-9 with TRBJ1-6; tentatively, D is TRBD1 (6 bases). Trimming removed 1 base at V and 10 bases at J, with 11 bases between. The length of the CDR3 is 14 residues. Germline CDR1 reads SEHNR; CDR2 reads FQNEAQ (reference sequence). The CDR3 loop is CASSLDGGESPLHF. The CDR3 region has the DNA TGTGCCAGCAGCTTAGACGGGGGCGAGTCACCCCTCCACTTT.